The next 25 T cell receptor beta chains were all read from a single sample in a study of beta chain features in type 1 diabetes. Expressed TCRB transcripts were sequenced, since all the RNA that had been isolated was reverse transcribed. Repertoires were generated with immunoSEQ multiplex PCR, while TCRdb's copy carries only in-frame clones and drops some. This table holds under 500,000 clones, 30% found once. The sample taken for sequencing was naive CD4+ T cells from blood. The receptor set was obtained from a man younger than 35 in good health.

The V gene is TRBV5-6, the J gene TRBJ2-1; 7 bases match TRBD1. The CDR3 length is 14 residues. Germline V CDR1 and CDR2: SGHDT, YYEEEE. The V gene end was trimmed by 4 bases and the J gene end by 4 bases; junction bases not matched to a gene: 5. The CDR3 region is CASSDRVIYNEQFF. DNA for the CDR3: TGTGCCAGCAGCGACAGGGTAATTTACAATGAGCAGTTCTTC.

The chain carries TRBV2 and TRBJ2-1; 9 bases are shared with TRBD2. The CDR3 consists of 14 residues. The germline CDR1 and CDR2 sequences are SNHLY and FYNNEI. Trimming took 7 bases from V and 8 from J; bases not matched to a gene: 9. DNA of the CDR3: TGTGCCAGCAATCTGGCGGGAGGGCCCCATGAGCAGTTCTTC. Amino acids: CASNLAGGPHEQFF.

This clone occurred a few times. Here the CDR3 DNA reads TGTGCCAGCAGCTCCCGACCGGGACAGGGGCCCTACGAGCAGTACTTC. Protein sequence: CASSSRPGQGPYEQYF. V and J are TRBV7-2 and TRBJ2-7; 10 bases align to TRBD1. V dropped 4 bases and J dropped 2; count of bases not matched to a gene: 8. Germline lookup yields CDR1 SGHTA and CDR2 FQGNSA. The CDR3 runs 16 residues.

There are a few counts of this clone. The chain has TRBV9 and TRBJ1-2; possible D gene TRBD1, 6 bases. V gave up 4 bases and J gave up 4 bases, with 11 bases separating them. The length of the CDR3 is 13 residues. The germline CDR1 and CDR2 sequences are SGDLS and YYNGEE. The DNA of the CDR3 is TGTGCCAGCAGCACGACAGGCAGCTATGGCTACACCTTC. Translation: CASSTTGSYGYTF. Full variable domain (missing parts from reference TRBV9 and TRBJ1-2): DSGVTQTPKHLITATGQRVTLRCSPRSGDLSVYWYQQSLDQGLQFLIQYYNGEERAKGNILERFSAQQFPDLHSELNLSSLELGDSALYFCASSTTGSYGYTFGSGTRLTVV.

This sequence joins TRBV30 and TRBJ1-2; TRBD1 matches 8 bases. CDR3 length: 14 amino acids. Trimming took 3 bases from V and 5 from J; bases not matched to a gene: 8. Germline V gives CDR1 GTSNPN, CDR2 SVGIG (reference sequence). Here the CDR3 DNA reads TGTGCCTGGAGAATCACAGGGGGAGCTTATGGCTACACCTTC. Translation: CAWRITGGAYGYTF.

This chain connects TRBV9 to TRBJ2-2; 10 nucleotides agree with TRBD2. Germline V CDR1 and CDR2: SGDLS, YYNGEE. This CDR3 region has 19 residues. J was trimmed by 4 bases and V by 0 bases; bases with no gene match: 12. CDR3 loop: CASSVDPAGGPGGTGELFF. CDR3 bases: TGTGCCAGCAGCGTAGATCCAGCGGGAGGGCCTGGAGGCACCGGGGAGCTGTTTTTT.

The J gene is TRBJ2-7, the V gene TRBV29-1, with D possibly being TRBD1 or TRBD2 (7 bases each). The germline V gene encodes CDR1 SQVTM and CDR2 ANQGSEA. The CDR3 is made up of 14 amino acids. Between the trimmed V and J ends, which lost 7 bases and 2 bases, there was a span of 18 bases. CDR3 amino acids: CSGSGTASTYEQYF. The CDR3 nucleotides are TGCAGCGGCAGCGGGACAGCCAGTACCTACGAGCAGTACTTC.

A few counts support this clone. The chain links TRBV7-2 to TRBJ2-7; D remains ambiguous. Per germline, CDR1 SGHTA and CDR2 FQGNSA. V was cut by 1 base and J by 0 bases, with 16 bases left in between. This CDR3 is 17 amino acids long. CDR3 nucleotides: TGTGCCAGCAGCTTAGAGAGTTGGTGGAGAAGCTCCTACGAGCAGTACTTC. Protein: CASSLESWWRSSYEQYF.

In regard to this clone: Other nucleotide sequences from this sample produce the same CDR3. This chain links TRBV30 with TRBJ2-1; TRBD2 agrees at 8 bases. In germline, CDR1 is GTSNPN, CDR2 SVGIG (reference sequence). This CDR3 is 12 amino acids long. The CDR3 DNA sequence: TGTTCAGCTAGCGGGTCCTACAATGAGCAGTTCTTC. Protein: CSASGSYNEQFF.

This rearrangement joins TRBV7-2 to TRBJ1-2; 8 bases agree with TRBD1. Germline CDR1 reads SGHTA; CDR2 reads FQGNSA. V gave up 6 bases and J gave up 7 bases; unmatched junction bases: 7. The CDR3 spans 13 residues. The CDR3 DNA reads as TGTGCCAGCAGTCAGACAGGGGAACCTGGCTACACCTTC. Translated: CASSQTGEPGYTF.

There are a few counts of this clone. This chain uses TRBV4-2 with TRBJ2-7; no reliable D call. CDR3 length equals 13 residues. Germline CDR1 and CDR2: LGHNA and YNFKEQ. V was clipped by 1 base and J by 3 bases, with 7 bases between them. CDR3 DNA: TGTGCCAGCAGCCAAGCGGACCTCTACGAGCAGTACTTC. Amino acid sequence: CASSQADLYEQYF.

The rearrangement joins TRBV5-1 to TRBJ2-5; 8 nucleotides line up with TRBD1. The V and J ends lost 0 bases and 3 bases, in that order; junction bases with no gene match: 1. This CDR3 is 14 amino acids long. CDR1 and CDR2 from the germline V gene are SGHRS and YFSETQ. This chain's CDR3 is CASSLVQGEETQYF. Written as DNA, the CDR3 is TGCGCCAGCAGCTTGGTACAGGGGGAAGAGACCCAGTACTTC.

The chain employs TRBV14 and TRBJ2-6; a weak D match, TRBD2 (6 bases). Germline assignment: CDR1 SGHDN and CDR2 FVKESK. Trimming took 0 bases from V and 4 from J, leaving 13 bases between them. The CDR3 extends over 17 amino acids. The CDR3 reads CASSQDLPGVGANVLTF. The CDR3 DNA reads TGTGCCAGCAGCCAAGATCTTCCGGGGGTCGGGGCCAACGTCCTGACTTTC.

CDR3 sequence (DNA): TGTGCCAGTAGTATCTTTACAGGGACAGGGGAGACCCAGTACTTC. Translation gives CASSIFTGTGETQYF. V is TRBV19 and J is TRBJ2-5; 9 nucleotides agree with TRBD1. Germline loops: CDR1 LNHDA, CDR2 SQIVND (reference sequence). Germline trimming cut 3 bases from V and 5 bases from J; bases unmatched to any gene: 7. The CDR3 totals 15 residues.

This clone was recorded a few times. The chain uses TRBV4-1 and TRBJ2-2; D might be TRBD1 (6 bases). The germline V gene has CDR1 MGHRA and CDR2 YSYEKL. V was shortened by 5 bases and J by 4 bases, with 17 bases between the two germline ends. The CDR3 spans 16 residues. In nucleotides, the CDR3 is TGCGCCAGCAGCGGAACGGACAGAATGGTCACCGGGGAGCTGTTTTTT. This encodes CASSGTDRMVTGELFF.

The V gene is TRBV7-2, the J gene TRBJ2-4; D may be TRBD1 (6 bases). The CDR3 length is 14 residues. Germline V gene data show CDR1 as SGHTA and CDR2 as FQGNSA. The germline V and J ends were trimmed by 6 bases and 3 bases, with 12 bases remaining between them. Here the CDR3 reads CASSSQGGKNIQYF. For the CDR3, the DNA is TGTGCCAGCAGTTCACAGGGTGGCAAAAACATTCAGTACTTC.

In the case of this clone: In the same sample, other DNA sequences code for this CDR3. The chain recombines TRBV7-2 with TRBJ2-5; D uncertain. Germline CDR1 is SGHTA and CDR2 is FQGNSA. Trimming removed 1 base from V and 1 base from J, with 4 bases in between. The CDR3 spans 13 residues. CDR3 loop: CASSLVPQETQYF. The CDR3, as DNA: TGTGCCAGCAGCTTAGTCCCCCAAGAGACCCAGTACTTC.

V gene TRBV5-1 combines with J gene TRBJ1-1, with TRBD1 matching over 9 bases. CDR1 and CDR2 from the germline V gene are SGHRS and YFSETQ. The V segment lost 4 bases and the J segment 4 bases; nucleotides outside the gene matches: 8. This CDR3 contains 15 residues. In nucleotides, the CDR3 is TGCGCCAGCAGCCCACCGACAGGGGGGCTCACTGAAGCTTTCTTT. Its protein product is CASSPPTGGLTEAFF.

V and J are TRBV7-8 and TRBJ2-7; 9 nucleotides align to TRBD1. Germline lookup yields CDR1 SGHVS and CDR2 FQNEAQ. V lost 0 bases to trimming and J lost 6 bases; unmatched junction nucleotides: 9. CDR3 size: 16 residues. The chain's CDR3 is CASSLALGQGLIEQYF. CDR3 coding DNA: TGTGCCAGCAGCTTAGCGCTGGGACAGGGATTGATCGAGCAGTACTTC.

In this sample, this clone turned up a few times. V gene TRBV4-2 combines with J gene TRBJ2-3, with TRBD1 matching over 7 bases. CDR1 and CDR2 (germline): LGHNA, YNFKEQ. There are 17 residues in the CDR3. V lost 2 bases, J lost 0 bases, and 8 bases stayed unmatched. The CDR3 here is CASSQINRDRSTDTQYF. Here the CDR3 DNA reads TGTGCCAGCAGCCAAATTAACCGGGACAGAAGCACAGATACGCAGTATTTT.

The V call is TRBV10-3, the J call TRBJ1-5; 8 nucleotides agree with TRBD1. J was trimmed by 7 bases and V by 3 bases; bases with no gene match: 5. The CDR3 extends over 14 amino acids. Germline loops: CDR1 ENHRY, CDR2 SYGVKD. The CDR3 DNA reads as TGTGCCATCAGTGACGACAGGGGCCCGCAGCCCCAGCATTTT. Encoded protein: CAISDDRGPQPQHF.

This chain links TRBV5-6 with TRBJ2-4; the D is unclear. Germline CDR1 SGHDT, CDR2 YYEEEE. This CDR3 spans 15 amino acids. V was clipped by 0 bases and J by 6 bases, with 13 bases between them. The CDR3 nucleotides read TGTGCCAGCAGCTTGGCTCCCGACAAAGGAAACATTCAGTACTTC. The encoded protein is CASSLAPDKGNIQYF.

The V call is TRBV19, the J call TRBJ2-1, with TRBD2 identical over 13 bases. After removal of 5 bases from V and 9 bases from J, the junction contained 7 bases not matched to a gene. Germline loops: CDR1 LNHDA, CDR2 SQIVND (reference sequence). The CDR3 is 15 amino acids. CDR3: CASSEGTSGNSEQFF. DNA for the CDR3: TGTGCCAGTAGTGAAGGGACTAGCGGGAACTCTGAGCAGTTCTTC.

The sample holds one count of this clone. The chain employs TRBV7-9 and TRBJ2-1; D gene ambiguous. This CDR3 has 13 amino acids. With 4 bases removed from V and 7 bases from J, the gap between germline ends came to 11 bases. Germline V gene sequence: CDR1 SEHNR, CDR2 FQNEAQ (reference sequence). The DNA for the CDR3 is TGTGCCAGCAGCTCGACCCGTGGGAATGAGCAGTTCTTC. The encoded protein is CASSSTRGNEQFF.

Only a few counts were recorded for this clone. The rearrangement uses TRBV7-2 and TRBJ2-4; D perhaps matches TRBD2 (5 bases). Trimming took 2 bases from V and 7 from J, leaving 24 bases between them. This CDR3 contains 18 residues. Looked up from germline, CDR1 is SGHTA and CDR2 is FQGNSA. This chain's CDR3 is CASSLYPPGYGMGNIQYF. The CDR3 nucleotides read TGTGCCAGCAGCTTATACCCCCCAGGATACGGGATGGGGAACATTCAGTACTTC. The variable domain in full, completed from reference TRBV7-2 and TRBJ2-4, reads GAGVSQSPSNKVTEKGKDVELRCDPISGHTALYWYRQSLGQGLEFLIYFQGNSAPDKSGLPSDRFSAERTGGSVSTLTIQRTQQEDSAVYLCASSLYPPGYGMGNIQYFGAGTRLSVL.